This TCR beta chain was profiled in a study of blood T cell repertoires in COVID-19. Study-level background: The study drew acute and convalescent COVID-19 samples from the United States, Italy and Spain. T cells, B-cell-depleted T cells, or PBMCs provided the cDNA or gDNA that served as material.

Authors' data handling: From reference gene primer amplification, estimates of nucleated cell counts were derived. Clones were sequenced by immunoSEQ multiplex PCR, and TCRdb holds only the in-frame ones, with some missing. V and J calls and clone size are those listed in that table; D and trimming were worked out from the DNA. The sample has roughly 230,000 clones; roughly 80% are singletons. CDR3 size: 17 residues. Germline V lookup: CDR1 SGHVS, CDR2 FNYEAQ. V gave up 5 bases and J gave up 3 bases; unmatched junction bases: 15. Sequenced sample: peripheral blood. This sequence joins TRBV7-6 and TRBJ2-7; 8 bases align to TRBD2. This clonotype was sampled from a man aged 45 to 65 with active or convalescent COVID-19. CDR3 nucleotide sequence: TGTGCCAGCAGCCCCGGGGGGGGCGGGGCTCCCAACTACGAGCAGTACTTC. It codes for CASSPGGGGAPNYEQYF.